Listed here are 17 T cell receptor beta chains from one sample, sequenced in a study of CD8+CD57+ T cells in acquired aplastic anemia. Genomic DNA, the template, was used for profiling of the TCR beta VDJ and CDR3. Via MiXCR, TCRdb re-called the reads, giving one row per CDR3 protein. The sample lists roughly 170,000 distinct CDR3 sequences, about 50% occurring once. All patients picked for sequencing had shown, by flow cytometry, an expansion of CD8+CD57+ cells. The sample comprised sorted CD4+, CD8+, or CD8+CD57+ T cells (not recorded which) from PBMCs. These receptors all come from a human donor with aplastic anemia.

The chain employs TRBV20-1 and TRBJ2-4, with 8 nucleotides matching TRBD2. This CDR3 region has 14 residues. Germline CDR1 is DFQATT and CDR2 is SNEGSKA (reference sequence). V shed 6 bases and J 6 bases; nucleotides not matched to a gene: 10. CDR3 region: CSAAGLDGPNIQYF. In nucleotides, the CDR3 is TGCAGTGCCGCGGGACTAGATGGGCCAAACATTCAGTACTTC.

This clonotype was counted only a few times. The chain uses TRBV20-1 and TRBJ2-7; perhaps TRBD1 as D (6 bases). Trimming removed 2 bases from V and 5 bases from J, with 10 bases in between. CDR1 and CDR2 (germline): DFQATT, SNEGSKA (reference sequence). The CDR3 length is 12 residues. The CDR3 DNA reads TGCAGTGCTAGAAGGGGGTGGCACGAGCAGTACTTC. Translation: CSARRGWHEQYF.

The rearrangement uses TRBV7-9 and TRBJ2-1; D is undetermined. CDR1 and CDR2 from the germline V gene are SEHNR and FQNEAQ (reference sequence). Trimming shortened V by 5 bases and J by 6 bases, and 5 bases separated the two germline ends. CDR3 size: 11 residues. DNA for the CDR3: TGTGCCAGCAGCCACAGCAATGAGCAGTTCTTC. Its translation: CASSHSNEQFF.

This clonotype occurred many times. The chain joins TRBV5-1 to TRBJ1-1, with 9 nucleotides matching TRBD1. The CDR3 runs to 16 residues. Germline V gene sequence: CDR1 SGHRS, CDR2 YFSETQ. Unmatched junction bases numbered 12, after V lost 4 bases and J lost 5 bases. The CDR3: CASSPLGQGINTEAFF. CDR3 DNA: TGCGCCAGCAGCCCTCTTGGACAGGGGATAAATACTGAAGCTTTCTTT.

J is TRBJ2-1 and V is TRBV11-2, with 8 bases aligning to TRBD2. The J segment lost 8 bases and the V segment lost 3 bases, leaving 12 bases of the junction unmatched. The CDR3 extends over 16 amino acids. From germline, CDR1 is SGHAT and CDR2 FQNNGV. CDR3 in amino acids: CASSFIGRGARDEQFF. The CDR3 DNA reads TGTGCCAGCAGCTTTATCGGGCGGGGGGCCAGGGATGAGCAGTTCTTC.

This clonotype occurred many times. In DNA form, the CDR3 reads TGCAGTGCAACGACTAGCGGGGGGGTCCGGGAGCAGTTCTTC. This codes for CSATTSGGVREQFF. The chain combines TRBV20-1 with TRBJ2-1; TRBD2 matches 14 bases. Germline lookup yields CDR1 DFQATT and CDR2 SNEGSKA (reference sequence). CDR3 length equals 14 residues. J lost 10 bases, V lost 6 bases, and 8 bases had no gene match.

V and J are TRBV20-1 and TRBJ2-7; 7 nucleotides line up with TRBD1. With V trimmed by 6 bases and J by 3 bases, 11 bases remained unmatched. In germline, CDR1 is DFQATT, CDR2 SNEGSKA (reference sequence). The CDR3 loop spans 14 amino acids. The chain's CDR3 is CSAPRQGPHYEQYF. CDR3 DNA sequence: TGCAGTGCACCTAGACAGGGTCCGCACTACGAGCAGTACTTC.

This clonotype was observed many times. With a much larger clone just one base away, this may be a read error. CDR3 residues: CSVTRGGGSSYGQYF. The DNA for the CDR3 is TGCAGCGTTACCAGGGGCGGGGGGTCGTCCTACGGGCAGTACTTC. The chain combines TRBV29-1 with TRBJ2-7, with 8 bases lining up with TRBD2. The CDR3 loop spans 15 amino acids. Germline CDR1 SQVTM, CDR2 ANQGSEA.

This clonotype was detected a few times. The chain combines TRBV15 with TRBJ2-5; 10 bases are shared with TRBD1. The length of the CDR3 is 18 residues. Germline V gene data show CDR1 as LNHNV and CDR2 as YYDKDF (reference sequence). V was pared by 1 base and J by 1 base, with 9 bases of the junction left unmatched. CDR3 residues: CATSRVARGQGSQETQYF. CDR3 coding DNA: TGTGCCACCAGCAGAGTTGCGAGGGGACAGGGGTCCCAAGAGACCCAGTACTTC.

The V gene is TRBV7-9, the J gene TRBJ2-5, with D perhaps given as TRBD1 or TRBD2 (6 bases each). This CDR3 contains 15 residues. Per the germline V gene, CDR1 is SEHNR and CDR2 is FQNEAQ (reference sequence). V dropped 4 bases and J dropped 3 bases, with 15 bases sitting between them. The CDR3 spells CASSWNVGGEETQYF. The DNA of the CDR3 is TGTGCCAGCAGCTGGAACGTCGGGGGCGAAGAGACCCAGTACTTC.

The chain has TRBV7-2 and TRBJ2-2; D ambiguous. Trimming pared 5 bases from V and 5 bases from J, leaving 6 bases between. CDR1 is SGHTA, CDR2 FQGNSA, per germline. The CDR3 is 12 amino acids. In DNA form, the CDR3 reads TGTGCCAGCAGCACCCAAACCGGGGAGCTGTTTTTT. This sequence encodes CASSTQTGELFF.

This clonotype was seen ten or more times. The V gene is TRBV6-1, the J gene TRBJ1-1; weak D call: TRBD1 (6 bases). CDR1 and CDR2 (germline): MNHNS, SASEGT. V lost 5 bases and J lost 10, with 23 bases in between. This CDR3 is 15 amino acids long. CDR3 DNA: TGTGCCAGCAGTAAAACGGACAGACCACCAAAGGGAGCTTTCTTT. This gives the protein CASSKTDRPPKGAFF.

Ten or more counts support this clonotype. The rearrangement uses TRBV6-6 and TRBJ1-2; weak D call: TRBD1 (5 bases). Trimming stripped 0 bases from V and 8 bases from J, with 13 bases between. The V gene's germline CDR1 is MNHNY and CDR2 SVGAGI (reference sequence). There are 14 residues in the CDR3. The DNA of the CDR3 is TGTGCCAGCAGTTACTCGAATGCGGGGCGCGGCTACACCTTC. This gives the protein CASSYSNAGRGYTF.

In its sample, this clonotype was seen a few times. The genes are TRBV3-1 and TRBJ2-3; 8 nucleotides align to TRBD2. V lost 4 bases to trimming and J lost 1 base; unmatched junction nucleotides: 4. The germline V gene encodes CDR1 LGHDT and CDR2 YNNKEL (reference sequence). The CDR3 is 15 residues long. CDR3 sequence (DNA): TGTGCCAGCAGCCCGAATAGCGGGGGCACAGATACGCAGTATTTT. It translates to CASSPNSGGTDTQYF.

This clonotype came up many times. The genes are TRBV20-1 and TRBJ1-5; no definite D call. V dropped 0 bases and J dropped 4 bases, with 7 bases sitting between them. This CDR3 region has 13 residues. The germline V gene encodes CDR1 DFQATT and CDR2 SNEGSKA (reference sequence). The CDR3 DNA is TGCAGTGCTAGAGAAAATAGGAATCAGCCCCAGCATTTT. Its translation: CSARENRNQPQHF.

This clonotype has at least ten counts. The J gene is TRBJ1-2, the V gene TRBV5-6; D is unresolved. V was shortened by 1 base and J by 11 bases, with 12 bases between the two germline ends. The CDR3 totals 12 residues. Per germline, CDR1 SGHDT and CDR2 YYEEEE. The CDR3 protein is CASSLNRYEYTF. CDR3 sequence (DNA): TGTGCCAGCAGCTTGAATAGGTACGAATACACCTTC.

The chain combines TRBV29-1 with TRBJ2-7; D remains ambiguous. V dropped 3 bases and J dropped 7 bases, with 10 bases sitting between them. The CDR3 totals 11 residues. Germline CDR1 reads SQVTM; CDR2 reads ANQGSEA. In DNA, the CDR3 is TGCAGCGTTGAGTCCGGGTATGAGCAGTACTTC. As protein: CSVESGYEQYF.